The 28 T cell receptor beta chains listed next were all sequenced from one sample in a study of regulatory dendritic cells for organ transplantation (dated by TCRdb to about 2017). Their specific antigens are unknown. The library was made by the immunoSEQ multiplex PCR assay. TCRdb took over this immuneACCESS table, retaining in-frame rearrangements with V and J assigned. Such tables are incomplete; in checked studies, under half of the missing clones stem from an unresolved V gene, and the remainder is unexplained. Here the sample has around 19,000 clones; less than 85% occur a single time. The ten largest make up more than 3% of the sample. Sorted T cell subsets were CFSE-labeled and co-cultured for 4 to 6 days with allogeneic regulatory or mature dendritic cells at a 1:10 DC:T ratio. The sequenced sample was memory CD4+ T cells from blood cultured with regulatory dendritic cells. The cell subset or site label here, explained by the study, means: CD45RO+ memory T cells. The receptors were gathered from a human donor in good health.

The chain joins TRBV20-1 to TRBJ1-2; 7 bases map to TRBD1. The V gene end was trimmed by 7 bases and the J gene end by 7 bases; junction bases not matched to a gene: 3. Germline V gives CDR1 DFQATT, CDR2 SNEGSKA (reference sequence). The CDR3 totals 10 residues. Written as DNA, the CDR3 is TGCAGTGTTTGGACAGGTGGCTACACCTTC. It translates to CSVWTGGYTF.

V is TRBV18 and J is TRBJ1-1; no clear D gene. Germline-derived CDR1 and CDR2 are KGHSH and LQKENI. This CDR3 contains 13 residues. With 5 bases removed from V and 0 bases from J, the gap between germline ends came to 7 bases. CDR3 loop: CASSEGLNTEAFF. The CDR3 bases are TGTGCCAGCTCAGAGGGCCTGAACACTGAAGCTTTCTTT.

The CDR3 here is CSVQRVSNEQFF. The CDR3 coding sequence is TGCAGCGTCCAGCGGGTCAGCAATGAGCAGTTCTTC. This chain links TRBV29-1 with TRBJ2-1; D may be TRBD2 (6 bases). V lost 6 bases, J lost 6 bases, and 12 bases lay in between. Per germline, CDR1 SQVTM and CDR2 ANQGSEA. The CDR3 sequence is 12 residues long.

The V gene is TRBV27, the J gene TRBJ1-3, with 8 bases that match TRBD1. The CDR3 totals 14 residues. CDR1 is MNHEY and CDR2 is SMNVEV in the germline V gene (reference sequence). With 6 bases clipped from V and 2 bases from J, the junction kept 3 bases outside the gene matches. Here the CDR3 DNA reads TGTGCCAGCAGGAGACAGGGGACTGGAAACACCATATATTTT. The encoded protein is CASRRQGTGNTIYF.

This chain connects TRBV6-1 to TRBJ2-2; the D is unclear. Trimming cost V 2 bases and J 6 bases, with 13 bases left between them. This CDR3 is 15 amino acids long. Germline V gene data show CDR1 as MNHNS and CDR2 as SASEGT. The CDR3 here is CASSETPGGAGELFF. The CDR3 region has the DNA TGTGCCAGCAGTGAAACCCCTGGTGGAGCCGGGGAGCTGTTTTTT.

The chain joins TRBV7-2 to TRBJ2-3, with 11 bases identical to TRBD2. The CDR3 runs 16 residues. Per the germline V gene, CDR1 is SGHTA and CDR2 is FQGNSA. V lost 0 bases to trimming and J lost 6 bases; unmatched junction nucleotides: 5. The CDR3 DNA reads TGTGCCAGCAGCTTAGCACTAGCGGGAGAGTGGGATACGCAGTATTTT. It specifies CASSLALAGEWDTQYF.

This chain links TRBV6-4 with TRBJ2-2, with a tentative D call TRBD1 (6 bases). CDR3 length: 16 amino acids. Germline lookup yields CDR1 MRHNA and CDR2 SNTAGT. Trimming left V 4 bases short and J 2 bases short, with 14 bases between. The CDR3 DNA follows: TGTGCCAGCAGTGTTATCCCGGGACAAAACACCGGGGAGCTGTTTTTT. Protein: CASSVIPGQNTGELFF.

As concerns this clone: Germline is not matched at one junction end, which may reflect a read error. The J gene is TRBJ2-3, the V gene TRBV6-4; 7 bases agree with TRBD2. This CDR3 has 18 amino acids. Germline V gives CDR1 MRHNA, CDR2 SNTAGT. As DNA, the CDR3 is TGTGCCAGCAGCGACTACCGCGGGGGAGCAGGACACACAGATACGCAGTATTTT. It codes for CASSDYRGGAGHTDTQYF.

This clone came up a few times. The chain recombines TRBV12-5 with TRBJ2-7; the D gene is possibly TRBD1 (6 bases). The CDR3 is made up of 12 amino acids. V gave up 6 bases and J gave up 4 bases, with 10 bases separating them. CDR1 and CDR2 (germline): LGHNT, FRNRAP. As DNA, the CDR3 is TGTGCTAGTGGATTCGACAGGTACGAGCAGTACTTC. Amino acids: CASGFDRYEQYF. Based on the CDR3 plus reference TRBV12-5 and TRBJ2-7, the full variable domain is DARVTQTPRHKVTEMGQEVTMRCQPILGHNTVFWYRQTMMQGLELLAYFRNRAPLDDSGMPKDRFSAEMPDATLATLKIQPSEPRDSAVYFCASGFDRYEQYFGPGTRLTVT.

V gene TRBV18 combines with J gene TRBJ1-1; TRBD1 might be the D (5 bases). Germline CDR1 KGHSH, CDR2 LQKENI. V dropped 3 bases and J dropped 1 base, with 9 bases sitting between them. The CDR3 contains 14 residues. CDR3 amino acids: CASSPGTENTEAFF. CDR3 in DNA: TGTGCCAGCTCACCCGGGACGGAGAACACTGAAGCTTTCTTT.

This clone was counted between two and nine times. This sequence joins TRBV29-1 and TRBJ2-6; D uncertain. V shed 4 bases and J shed 3 bases, with 4 bases lying between them. Looked up from germline, CDR1 is SQVTM and CDR2 is ANQGSEA. CDR3 length: 12 amino acids. CDR3 nucleotides: TGCAGCGTTGTAAATGGGGCCAACGTCCTGACTTTC. Protein sequence: CSVVNGANVLTF.

The chain recombines TRBV7-3 with TRBJ2-3; TRBD2 matches at 8 bases. V dropped 3 bases and J dropped 6; count of bases not matched to a gene: 8. The CDR3 covers 15 residues. Germline V gene data show CDR1 as SGHTA and CDR2 as FQGTGA. CDR3 region: CASSFSGGLGDTQYF. The CDR3, as DNA: TGTGCCAGCAGCTTCAGCGGGGGATTAGGGGATACGCAGTATTTT.

The rearrangement uses TRBV28 and TRBJ1-2; 7 bases fit TRBD1. The CDR3 loop spans 13 amino acids. Unmatched junction bases numbered 8, after V lost 6 bases and J lost 7 bases. CDR1 and CDR2 from the germline V gene are MDHEN and SYDVKM. CDR3: CASSFGGGVGYTF. The CDR3 DNA reads as TGTGCCAGCAGCTTCGGAGGGGGCGTTGGCTACACCTTC.

The CDR3 nucleotides are TGTGCCAGCAGCCAGGGACTAGCGGGGCTAAGCTCCTACAATGAGCAGTTCTTC. It specifies CASSQGLAGLSSYNEQFF. V and J are TRBV5-4 and TRBJ2-1; 13 bases are shared with TRBD2. The J segment lost 0 bases and the V segment lost 4 bases, leaving 7 bases of the junction unmatched. The CDR3 spans 18 residues. Germline loops: CDR1 SGHNT, CDR2 YYREEE (reference sequence).

The chain combines TRBV6-5 with TRBJ1-1, with D unclear. This CDR3 is 14 amino acids long. Germline V gene data show CDR1 as MNHEY and CDR2 as SVGAGI. The V end lost 5 bases, the J end lost 0 bases, and 10 bases lay between the germline ends. The CDR3 region is CASSARNLNTEAFF. For the CDR3, the DNA is TGTGCCAGCAGTGCCAGAAACCTGAACACTGAAGCTTTCTTT.

The chain employs TRBV7-9 and TRBJ2-3; D is ambiguous. This CDR3 has 15 amino acids. Trimming stripped 5 bases from V and 0 bases from J, with 12 bases between. Germline CDR1 and CDR2: SEHNR and FQNEAQ (reference sequence). In DNA, the CDR3 is TGTGCCAGCAGCCCACGATACCCTAGCACAGATACGCAGTATTTT. It translates to CASSPRYPSTDTQYF.

This clone was observed a single time. The rearrangement uses TRBV19 and TRBJ2-7, with D maybe TRBD1 (7 bases). The CDR3 contains 14 residues. Germline V gene lookup returns CDR1 LNHDA and CDR2 SQIVND (reference sequence). V shed 5 bases and J shed 3 bases, with 14 bases lying between them. CDR3 DNA: TGTGCCAGTAGTCCCCGGCAGGGGGGCTACGAGCAGTACTTC. It yields the protein CASSPRQGGYEQYF.

This chain joins TRBV30 and TRBJ2-1; a possible D gene is TRBD2 (7 bases). This CDR3 region has 16 residues. Germline V lookup: CDR1 GTSNPN, CDR2 SVGIG (reference sequence). The ends were cut back, 4 bases at V and 6 bases at J, with 22 bases in the middle. The CDR3 DNA is TGTGCCTGGAAAAGATGGGGGGGCCGGGTGATCAATGAGCAGTTCTTC. This translates into CAWKRWGGRVINEQFF.

This clone has a handful of counts. V usage is TRBV18 and J usage is TRBJ2-1; D might be TRBD1 (6 bases). V was shortened by 6 bases and J by 4 bases, with 10 bases between the two germline ends. CDR1 KGHSH and CDR2 LQKENI come from the germline V gene. This CDR3 has 13 amino acids. The CDR3 region has the DNA TGTGCCAGCTCGCTCGGACAGTACAATGAGCAGTTCTTC. This gives the protein CASSLGQYNEQFF. The entire variable domain, with the rest obtained from reference TRBV18 and TRBJ2-1, is as follows: NAGVMQNPRHLVRRRGQEARLRCSPMKGHSHVYWYRQLPEEGLKFMVYLQKENIIDESGMPKERFSAEFPKEGPSILRIQQVVRGDSAAYFCASSLGQYNEQFFGPGTRLTVL.

This clone was detected only once. The rearrangement links TRBV18 to TRBJ1-2; a weak D match, TRBD1 (5 bases). The V end lost 6 bases, the J end lost 3 bases, and 11 bases lay between the germline ends. The CDR3 loop spans 13 amino acids. Per germline, CDR1 KGHSH and CDR2 LQKENI. Here the CDR3 DNA reads TGTGCCAGCTCCCTCGGGGGAGACTATGGCTACACCTTC. Amino acid sequence: CASSLGGDYGYTF.

The rearrangement uses TRBV5-4 and TRBJ1-1; D might be TRBD1 (5 bases). Germline CDR1 is SGHNT and CDR2 is YYREEE (reference sequence). The CDR3 contains 13 residues. V lost 6 bases, J lost 1 base, and 10 bases lay in between. For the CDR3, the DNA is TGTGCCAGCACCATACAGGAGAACACTGAAGCTTTCTTT. Amino acids: CASTIQENTEAFF.

J is TRBJ2-7 and V is TRBV19; TRBD1 or TRBD2 may be the D gene (5 bases each). Per the germline V gene, CDR1 is LNHDA and CDR2 is SQIVND (reference sequence). The CDR3 length is 15 residues. V lost 4 bases and J 2 bases, leaving 15 bases between the germline ends. CDR3 sequence: CASSNAGWGTYEQYF. For the CDR3, the DNA is TGTGCCAGTAGTAACGCAGGCTGGGGGACCTACGAGCAGTACTTC. The whole variable domain, remainder taken from reference TRBV19 and TRBJ2-7, is DGGITQSPKYLFRKEGQNVTLSCEQNLNHDAMYWYRQDPGQGLRLIYYSQIVNDFQKGDIAEGYSVSREKKESFPLTVTSAQKNPTAFYLCASSNAGWGTYEQYFGPGTRLTVT.

V and J are TRBV4-3 and TRBJ2-5; D is unclear. Germline CDR1 LGHNA, CDR2 YSLEER. This CDR3 comprises 15 residues. Trimming took 4 bases from V and 5 from J, leaving 17 bases between them. CDR3 DNA: TGCGCCAGCAGCCCCCTCGTCAGTTATTCCGAGACCCAGTACTTC. Its translation: CASSPLVSYSETQYF.

CDR3 sequence reads: CASSPYRETQYF. The CDR3 nucleotides are TGTGCCAGCAGTCCTTATCGAGAGACCCAGTACTTC. The chain couples TRBV5-5 to TRBJ2-5; D remains unclear. The CDR3 consists of 12 residues. CDR1 and CDR2 (germline): SGHKS, YYEKEE (reference sequence). V was shortened by 5 bases and J by 4 bases, with 9 bases between the two germline ends.

V and J are TRBV19 and TRBJ1-5, with D tentatively TRBD1 (6 bases). Germline loops: CDR1 LNHDA, CDR2 SQIVND (reference sequence). Trimming took off 5 bases at V and 10 bases at J, with 15 bases between the two ends. The length of the CDR3 is 13 residues. The CDR3 spells CASSSAEQGPQHF. In nucleotides, the CDR3 is TGTGCCAGTAGTTCGGCAGAACAGGGACCCCAGCATTTT.

The chain combines TRBV11-2 with TRBJ2-3; D not resolved. There are 12 residues in the CDR3. The germline gives CDR1 SGHAT, CDR2 FQNNGV. V lost 1 base to trimming and J lost 2 bases, with 1 base between them. The CDR3 bases are TGTGCCAGCAGCTTAGTCACAGATACGCAGTATTTT. Its protein product is CASSLVTDTQYF. The variable domain in full, completed from reference TRBV11-2 and TRBJ2-3, reads EAGVAQSPRYKIIEKRQSVAFWCNPISGHATLYWYQQILGQGPKLLIQFQNNGVVDDSQLPKDRFSAERLKGVDSTLKIQPAKLEDSAVYLCASSLVTDTQYFGPGTRLTVL.

The rearrangement uses TRBV2 and TRBJ1-6; D gene unclear. This CDR3 has 17 residues. The germline V and J ends were trimmed by 4 bases and 2 bases, with 15 bases remaining between them. Germline V gives CDR1 SNHLY, CDR2 FYNNEI. In DNA, the CDR3 is TGTGCCAGCAGTGTAAGGGCAAAATTCCCCTATAATTCACCCCTCCACTTT. Translating it yields CASSVRAKFPYNSPLHF.

The chain employs TRBV19 and TRBJ2-7, with TRBD1 matching 7 bases. V dropped 3 bases and J dropped 6; count of bases not matched to a gene: 8. This CDR3 has 14 residues. Germline V gene sequence: CDR1 LNHDA, CDR2 SQIVND (reference sequence). The CDR3 loop reads CASSMTGMLGEQYF. The CDR3 region has the DNA TGTGCCAGTAGTATGACAGGGATGCTCGGCGAGCAGTACTTC.